These 18 T cell receptor beta chains were sequenced from one sample in a study of shared clonotypes between healthy human individuals. Sequencing was performed with immunoSEQ multiplex PCR; in TCRdb, only in-frame clones are kept and a portion is missing. The data contain roughly 810,000 clones, about 96% of them singletons. CD45RO-negative, CCR7-positively selected cells formed the naive CD8 fraction, excluding terminally differentiated effector memory CD45RA+ cells. What was sequenced was naive CD8+ T cells sorted from blood. The source of these receptors is a man aged 30 to 45 in good health.

The chain employs TRBV9 and TRBJ1-2; D is undetermined. V lost 7 bases and J lost 8, with 12 bases in between. This CDR3 is built from 11 residues. Germline lookup yields CDR1 SGDLS and CDR2 YYNGEE. DNA of the CDR3: TGTGCCAGCGGAGGACGGAGGGGCTACACCTTC. It yields the protein CASGGRRGYTF.

The rearrangement links TRBV4-1 to TRBJ2-1; D gene uncertain. V was shortened by 1 base and J by 10 bases, with 11 bases between the two germline ends. This CDR3 is built from 13 residues. Germline V gene data show CDR1 as MGHRA and CDR2 as YSYEKL. CDR3 region: CASSQAGAWEQFF. The CDR3 coding sequence is TGCGCCAGCAGCCAAGCAGGAGCCTGGGAGCAGTTCTTC.

The chain couples TRBV6-1 to TRBJ1-5; tentatively, D is TRBD1 (6 bases). CDR3 length: 17 residues. Germline lookup yields CDR1 MNHNS and CDR2 SASEGT. Trimming pared 4 bases from V and 0 bases from J, leaving 16 bases between. CDR3 in amino acids: CASSVRTAGYSNQPQHF. The CDR3 DNA follows: TGTGCCAGCAGTGTACGGACAGCAGGATATAGCAATCAGCCCCAGCATTTT.

The V and J genes are TRBV5-1 and TRBJ2-1; TRBD1 matches at 7 bases. This CDR3 has 15 amino acids. With 3 bases clipped from V and 4 bases from J, the junction kept 7 bases outside the gene matches. From germline, CDR1 is SGHRS and CDR2 YFSETQ. The CDR3 is CASSSRQGDYNEQFF. In DNA, the CDR3 is TGCGCCAGCAGCTCCCGACAGGGAGATTACAATGAGCAGTTCTTC.

The chain couples TRBV2 to TRBJ2-2, with D uncertain. Per the germline V gene, CDR1 is SNHLY and CDR2 is FYNNEI. The CDR3 contains 15 residues. Trimming left V 3 bases short and J 2 bases short, with 10 bases between. This CDR3 reads CASSDVSGNTGELFF. DNA for the CDR3: TGTGCCAGCAGTGATGTGTCCGGAAACACCGGGGAGCTGTTTTTT. The full variable domain, its missing parts supplied by reference TRBV2 and TRBJ2-2, is EPEVTQTPSHQVTQMGQEVILRCVPISNHLYFYWYRQILGQKVEFLVSFYNNEISEKSEIFDDQFSVERPDGSNFTLKIRSTKLEDSAMYFCASSDVSGNTGELFFGEGSRLTVL.

The sample holds one count of this clone. The rearrangement links TRBV7-9 to TRBJ1-2, with D tentatively TRBD1 (5 bases). The CDR3 loop spans 13 amino acids. Per the germline V gene, CDR1 is SEHNR and CDR2 is FQNEAQ (reference sequence). Trimming cost V 10 bases and J 7 bases, with 19 bases left between them. CDR3 in amino acids: CATPTRTFSGYTF. The DNA of the CDR3 is TGTGCCACCCCTACTCGGACATTTTCTGGCTACACCTTC.

CDR3 sequence: CASSLGRGGLEGYTF. The CDR3 DNA sequence: TGTGCCAGCAGCTTAGGTCGGGGCGGATTGGAGGGCTACACCTTC. The chain recombines TRBV7-8 with TRBJ1-2, with a weak D call TRBD1 (5 bases). The CDR3 covers 15 residues. The germline CDR1 and CDR2 sequences are SGHVS and FQNEAQ. V was cut by 1 base and J by 8 bases, with 17 bases left in between.

The chain employs TRBV9 and TRBJ2-2; D is uncertain. The CDR3 extends over 12 amino acids. Trimming cost V 4 bases and J 13 bases, with 14 bases left between them. From germline, CDR1 is SGDLS and CDR2 YYNGEE. The DNA of the CDR3 is TGTGCCAGCAGCTCGACCGTTCGTGGGCTGTTTTTT. Its translation: CASSSTVRGLFF.

The chain combines TRBV29-1 with TRBJ1-2; D is ambiguous. The length of the CDR3 is 15 residues. With 0 bases removed from V and 0 bases from J, the gap between germline ends came to 11 bases. CDR1 and CDR2 (germline): SQVTM, ANQGSEA. The CDR3 DNA reads TGCAGCGTTGAAGATCATTCCCAAACTAACTATGGCTACACCTTC. This codes for CSVEDHSQTNYGYTF. The whole variable domain, remainder taken from reference TRBV29-1 and TRBJ1-2, is SAVISQKPSRDICQRGTSLTIQCQVDSQVTMMFWYRQQPGQSLTLIATANQGSEATYESGFVIDKFPISRPNLTFSTLTVSNMSPEDSSIYLCSVEDHSQTNYGYTFGSGTRLTVV.

This rearrangement joins TRBV4-1 to TRBJ2-7; 10 bases agree with TRBD1. Trimming cost V 4 bases and J 6 bases; bases outside gene matches: 6. Germline V gene lookup returns CDR1 MGHRA and CDR2 YSYEKL. The CDR3 runs to 14 residues. Written as DNA, the CDR3 is TGCGCCAGCAGCCCCGGGACAGGGGCTGGCGAGCAGTACTTC. Amino acids: CASSPGTGAGEQYF.

The chain recombines TRBV6-4 with TRBJ2-7; D possibly matches TRBD1 or TRBD2 (5 bases each). The V gene lost 6 bases and the J gene lost 3 bases, with 15 bases spanning the gap. There are 14 residues in the CDR3. CDR1 and CDR2 from the germline V gene are MRHNA and SNTAGT. The CDR3 bases are TGTGCCAGCAGAGAGGGGCAGGCTAACTACGAGCAGTACTTC. It codes for CASREGQANYEQYF.

The chain couples TRBV13 to TRBJ2-3; D is perhaps TRBD2 (7 bases). The CDR3 sequence is 18 residues long. Looked up from germline, CDR1 is PRHDT and CDR2 is FYEKMQ (reference sequence). The ends were cut back, 4 bases at V and 2 bases at J, with 22 bases in the middle. CDR3 sequence: CASSSTTLGGGDTDTQYF. The CDR3 nucleotides read TGTGCCAGCAGCTCCACTACCCTTGGGGGGGGCGACACAGATACGCAGTATTTT.

V is TRBV11-2 and J is TRBJ2-1; D gene ambiguous. The CDR3 extends over 15 amino acids. Germline V gives CDR1 SGHAT, CDR2 FQNNGV. Trimming cost V 0 bases and J 3 bases, with 9 bases left between them. The CDR3 DNA is TGTGCCAGCAGCTTAGAGCACCTAGACTACAATGAGCAGTTCTTC. Its protein is CASSLEHLDYNEQFF.

This chain links TRBV11-2 with TRBJ2-7, with D hard to call. The V gene lost 8 bases and the J gene lost 5 bases, with 13 bases spanning the gap. This CDR3 spans 12 amino acids. CDR1 SGHAT and CDR2 FQNNGV come from the germline V gene. The CDR3, as DNA: TGTGCCAGCTCGGCGAGGTACCACGAGCAGTACTTC. This gives the protein CASSARYHEQYF.

The V gene is TRBV29-1, the J gene TRBJ1-5, with D hard to call. The ends were cut back, 0 bases at V and 11 bases at J, with 11 bases in the middle. The V gene's germline CDR1 is SQVTM and CDR2 ANQGSEA. The CDR3 loop spans 12 amino acids. The CDR3 nucleotides read TGCAGCGTTGAAGATCAAGGTGCAGCCCAGCATTTT. Translated, it gives CSVEDQGAAQHF. Full variable domain (rest looked up from reference TRBV29-1 and TRBJ1-5): SAVISQKPSRDICQRGTSLTIQCQVDSQVTMMFWYRQQPGQSLTLIATANQGSEATYESGFVIDKFPISRPNLTFSTLTVSNMSPEDSSIYLCSVEDQGAAQHFGDGTRLSIL.

The chain carries TRBV11-2 and TRBJ2-1; 8 bases agree with TRBD2. The V gene's germline CDR1 is SGHAT and CDR2 FQNNGV. With V trimmed by 2 bases and J by 4 bases, 10 bases remained unmatched. This CDR3 spans 17 amino acids. CDR3 in amino acids: CASSLFPELAVYNEQFF. The CDR3, as DNA: TGTGCCAGCAGCTTATTCCCGGAACTAGCGGTGTACAATGAGCAGTTCTTC. The full variable domain, completed using reference TRBV11-2 and TRBJ2-1, is EAGVAQSPRYKIIEKRQSVAFWCNPISGHATLYWYQQILGQGPKLLIQFQNNGVVDDSQLPKDRFSAERLKGVDSTLKIQPAKLEDSAVYLCASSLFPELAVYNEQFFGPGTRLTVL.

V gene TRBV7-9 combines with J gene TRBJ2-5; TRBD1 agrees at 7 bases. Germline V CDR1 and CDR2: SEHNR, FQNEAQ (reference sequence). The length of the CDR3 is 14 residues. Trimming removed 2 bases from V and 2 bases from J; junction bases left unmatched: 2. The CDR3 DNA sequence: TGTGCCAGCAGCTTATCGACAGGGCAAGAGACCCAGTACTTC. It encodes CASSLSTGQETQYF.

The genes are TRBV28 and TRBJ2-3; D is possibly TRBD2 (5 bases). The germline gives CDR1 MDHEN, CDR2 SYDVKM. The V end was cut by 7 bases, the J end by 4 bases, with 9 bases between. The CDR3 has 12 residues. The CDR3 nucleotides read TGTGCCAGCACCTTGGGAGCAGATACGCAGTATTTT. Its translation is CASTLGADTQYF.